One and the same sample provided the 16 T cell receptor beta chains below, sequenced in a study of cytomegalovirus exposure and HLA in healthy donors. The PCR was carried out with 60 Vbeta primers and 13 Jbeta primers. TCRdb's copy holds only in-frame clones and misses some; the assay was immunoSEQ multiplex PCR. Of about 93,000 clones in the sample, 78% were seen once. Sequencing was carried out using PBMCs. Receptors were obtained from a woman in her forties in good health and CMV-seronegative.

As DNA, the CDR3 is TGTGCCAGCTCACCACCAATACGAGCGGGACTGACTAATGAAAAACTGTTTTTT. It encodes CASSPPIRAGLTNEKLFF. The chain combines TRBV18 with TRBJ1-4, with D possibly being TRBD1 (5 bases). The V end lost 0 bases, the J end lost 2 bases, and 16 bases lay between the germline ends. The CDR3 contains 18 residues. The germline gives CDR1 KGHSH, CDR2 LQKENI. The complete variable domain, with remaining parts taken from reference TRBV18 and TRBJ1-4, reads NAGVMQNPRHLVRRRGQEARLRCSPMKGHSHVYWYRQLPEEGLKFMVYLQKENIIDESGMPKERFSAEFPKEGPSILRIQQVVRGDSAAYFCASSPPIRAGLTNEKLFFGSGTQLSVL.

This chain connects TRBV5-6 to TRBJ1-5, with D hard to call. CDR1 is SGHDT and CDR2 is YYEEEE in the germline V gene. V was clipped by 3 bases and J by 2 bases, with 6 bases between them. The CDR3 contains 13 residues. The CDR3 DNA sequence: TGTGCCAGCAGCTGGGGAGGCAATCAGCCCCAGCATTTT. This translates into CASSWGGNQPQHF.

This clone was recorded a few times. V and J are TRBV10-2 and TRBJ1-5; D is perhaps TRBD1 (6 bases). The CDR3 consists of 16 residues. Per germline, CDR1 WSHSY and CDR2 SAAADI. Trimming took off 3 bases at V and 2 bases at J, with 14 bases between the two ends. The CDR3 region is CASSEGGGSGNQPQHF. CDR3 sequence (DNA): TGCGCCAGCAGTGAAGGGGGGGGCAGCGGCAATCAGCCCCAGCATTTT.

The chain joins TRBV5-6 to TRBJ2-4; perhaps TRBD2 as D (6 bases). V shed 4 bases and J shed 0 bases, with 14 bases lying between them. Germline-derived CDR1 and CDR2 are SGHDT and YYEEEE. The length of the CDR3 is 16 residues. The CDR3 DNA reads as TGTGCCAGCAGCCCAGGACTAACAGGAGCCAAAAACATTCAGTACTTC. Amino acid sequence: CASSPGLTGAKNIQYF.

The chain carries TRBV11-2 and TRBJ1-2; D is uncertain. Germline CDR1 SGHAT, CDR2 FQNNGV. The CDR3 length is 13 residues. Trimming removed 3 bases at V and 2 bases at J, with 7 bases between. CDR3 nucleotides: TGTGCCAGCAGCTTCCAGAACAACTATGGCTACACCTTC. This sequence encodes CASSFQNNYGYTF.

The chain couples TRBV5-4 to TRBJ2-7, with 7 bases lining up with TRBD2. CDR1 and CDR2 (germline): SGHNT, YYREEE (reference sequence). Germline trimming cut 4 bases from V and 1 base from J; bases unmatched to any gene: 8. CDR3 size: 15 residues. CDR3 DNA: TGTGCCAGCAGCCTCGGACTAGACGCTTCCTACGAGCAGTACTTC. Its translation is CASSLGLDASYEQYF.

The rearrangement uses TRBV15 and TRBJ2-5; 7 positions match TRBD2. This CDR3 has 14 amino acids. J was trimmed by 5 bases and V by 4 bases; bases with no gene match: 7. CDR1 LNHNV and CDR2 YYDKDF come from the germline V gene (reference sequence). The CDR3 DNA reads as TGTGCCACCAGCAACGGGCCCGGGGGGGAGACCCAGTACTTC. This codes for CATSNGPGGETQYF.

This chain links TRBV5-1 with TRBJ2-5; no definite D call. The J call is doubtful: the DNA matches TRBJ2-7 better. Germline loops: CDR1 SGHRS, CDR2 YFSETQ. The CDR3 contains 11 residues. The CDR3 here is CASSSPYEQYF. The DNA of the CDR3 is TGCGCCAGCAGCTCCCCCTACGAGCAGTACTTC.

The V call is TRBV18, the J call TRBJ2-5; TRBD1 might be the D (6 bases). Deletions cut 6 bases from V and 2 bases from J, with 10 bases between. CDR3 size: 13 residues. CDR1 KGHSH and CDR2 LQKENI come from the germline V gene. This chain's CDR3 is CASSQGQQETQYF. CDR3 in DNA: TGTGCCAGCTCCCAAGGACAGCAAGAGACCCAGTACTTC. Based on the CDR3 plus reference TRBV18 and TRBJ2-5, the full variable domain is NAGVMQNPRHLVRRRGQEARLRCSPMKGHSHVYWYRQLPEEGLKFMVYLQKENIIDESGMPKERFSAEFPKEGPSILRIQQVVRGDSAAYFCASSQGQQETQYFGPGTRLLVL.

As regards this clone: The identical CDR3 is also encoded by other nucleotide sequences in the sample. The CDR3 DNA is TGTGCCAGCAGCTTAGGGGACAGGGGGAGCTACAATGAGCAGTTCTTC. Translation gives CASSLGDRGSYNEQFF. This chain joins TRBV7-9 and TRBJ2-1; 11 nucleotides line up with TRBD1. CDR1 is SEHNR, CDR2 FQNEAQ, per germline (reference sequence). The CDR3 totals 16 residues. Trimming cost V 1 base and J 3 bases; bases outside gene matches: 2.

J is TRBJ2-5 and V is TRBV2; 9 positions agree with TRBD1. The tail of the sequence fits TRBJ2-7 better, so the J call may be wrong. Germline V gene sequence: CDR1 SNHLY, CDR2 FYNNEI. The CDR3 extends over 15 amino acids. The CDR3 DNA reads TGTGCCAGCAGTGAGGACAGGGGTCGTCCCTACGAGCAGTACTTC. It encodes CASSEDRGRPYEQYF.

This chain links TRBV5-4 with TRBJ2-1; TRBD2 aligns across 11 bases. With 0 bases clipped from V and 8 bases from J, the junction kept 4 bases outside the gene matches. The CDR3 is 15 amino acids. Germline lookup yields CDR1 SGHNT and CDR2 YYREEE (reference sequence). The CDR3 region is CASSLVLAGAHEQFF. CDR3 sequence (DNA): TGTGCCAGCAGCTTGGTACTAGCGGGAGCCCATGAGCAGTTCTTC.

Only a few counts were recorded for this clone. The J gene is TRBJ1-1, the V gene TRBV6-6; D gene uncertain. The CDR3 consists of 11 residues. Trimming took 10 bases from V and 4 from J, leaving 10 bases between them. Germline assignment: CDR1 MNHNY and CDR2 SVGAGI (reference sequence). CDR3 DNA: TGTGCCACTACCGCGGTCACTGAAGCTTTCTTT. It specifies CATTAVTEAFF.

This clone was seen a few times. This rearrangement joins TRBV5-1 to TRBJ2-1, with 8 bases aligning to TRBD2. Germline CDR1 and CDR2: SGHRS and YFSETQ. CDR3 length: 14 residues. Trimming at V came to 3 bases and at J to 8 bases, leaving 7 bases not matched to a gene. In DNA, the CDR3 is TGCGCCAGCAGCTCCGTAGCGGGAAAACATGAGCAGTTCTTC. Protein: CASSSVAGKHEQFF. The full variable domain, its missing parts supplied by reference TRBV5-1 and TRBJ2-1, is KAGVTQTPRYLIKTRGQQVTLSCSPISGHRSVSWYQQTPGQGLQFLFEYFSETQRNKGNFPGRFSGRQFSNSRSEMNVSTLELGDSALYLCASSSVAGKHEQFFGPGTRLTVL.

The V gene is TRBV19, the J gene TRBJ1-1; possibly TRBD1 for D (5 bases). V lost 3 bases and J lost 0, with 14 bases in between. In germline, CDR1 is LNHDA, CDR2 SQIVND (reference sequence). The length of the CDR3 is 16 residues. CDR3 in DNA: TGTGCCAGTAGTATCCTTTCGGGGGGGATGAACACTGAAGCTTTCTTT. This encodes CASSILSGGMNTEAFF.

This clone was seen only a few times. The chain combines TRBV19 with TRBJ2-2; D is unclear. In germline, CDR1 is LNHDA, CDR2 SQIVND (reference sequence). Trimming pared 8 bases from V and 4 bases from J, leaving 11 bases between. This CDR3 comprises 13 residues. Here the CDR3 reads CASGERSTGELFF. CDR3 in DNA: TGTGCCAGTGGCGAGCGATCCACCGGGGAGCTGTTTTTT.